The TCR beta chain under discussion was sequenced for a study of identical twins. The germline V and J ends were trimmed by 0 bases and 7 bases, with 25 bases remaining between them. The CDR3 runs 19 residues. In germline, CDR1 is LGHNA, CDR2 YNFKEQ. This clonotype was counted many times. Its target is unknown. Study-level findings and limits: The presence of invariant MAIT and iNKT cells could partly confound analyses of zero-insertion sequences.

TCRdb processed the 5' RACE reads anew with MiXCR; each CDR3 protein has one entry. This table has hundreds of thousands of distinct CDR3 sequences, around an eighth appearing once. The donors were all healthy and Caucasian. These sequences were also reported in another study, on yellow fever vaccine responses in identical twins.

Material: PBMCs. The V gene is TRBV4-2, the J gene TRBJ2-1; TRBD2 is a possible D gene (6 bases). This TCR derives from a woman younger than 35 in good health. The CDR3 loop is CASSQEPALNRDLANEQFF. The CDR3 bases are TGTGCCAGCAGCCAAGAACCGGCGCTAAACCGGGACTTAGCAAATGAGCAGTTCTTC.